This T cell receptor (beta chain) was sequenced for a study of cytomegalovirus exposure and HLA in healthy donors. Germline V gives CDR1 MNHNS, CDR2 SASEGT. This CDR3 has 14 residues. V shed 2 bases and J 3 bases; nucleotides not matched to a gene: 3. Use of 60 Vbeta and 13 Jbeta primers characterized the PCR. Assay: immunoSEQ multiplex PCR; the TCRdb copy retains only in-frame clones and omits some. The sample's table shows approximately 150,000 clones. Study-wide points: In an earlier analysis, in several hundred donors, most V segments appeared productive either ~90% or ~30% of the time. Later analysis indicated greater clonal expansion among HLA-associated TCR beta chains than among equally common other chains. Per published accounts, TCR beta sequences correctly predicted the HLA-A and HLA-B alleles of most subjects. There were fewer than 200 TCR beta chains listed as cytomegalovirus-associated.

As for this clone: What it binds is unknown.

The genes are TRBV6-1 and TRBJ1-2; 7 nucleotides align to TRBD1. This TCR came from a woman aged 50 to 65 in good health and CMV-seronegative. The sample consisted of PBMCs. The CDR3 loop is CASSEITGDYGYTF. The CDR3 DNA reads as TGTGCCAGCAGTGAAATTACAGGGGACTATGGCTACACCTTC.